This is a list of T cell receptor beta chains from one sample in a study of blood T cell dynamics during melanoma immunotherapy. The data were produced by immunoSEQ multiplex PCR, yet TCRdb's version contains in-frame clones alone and is incomplete. The sample lists approximately 15,000 clones; around 90% were seen once. Sequenced here: blood, sampled from a patient treated with checkpoint blockade. Every receptor here comes from a human donor with melanoma. Each CDR3 is given with its conserved first and last residue. Fields, in order: V gene, D gene, J gene, CDR3 DNA, CDR3 protein. The D gene is left open where the match is weak.

v_call: TRBV9; d_call: .; j_call: TRBJ2-7; cdr3_nt: TGTGCCAGCAGCGGCGGGACTCCTAACTCCTACGAGCAGTACTTC; cdr3_aa: CASSGGTPNSYEQYF
v_call: TRBV6-5; d_call: TRBD1; j_call: TRBJ1-6; cdr3_nt: TGTGCCAGCAGGACGGACAGGGGTAATTCACCCCTCCACTTT; cdr3_aa: CASRTDRGNSPLHF
v_call: TRBV30; d_call: .; j_call: TRBJ2-7; cdr3_nt: TGTGCCTGGACAAAGGGAAACGAGCAGTACTTC; cdr3_aa: CAWTKGNEQYF
v_call: TRBV6-6; d_call: TRBD1; j_call: TRBJ2-5; cdr3_nt: TGTGCCAGCAGTCCCCGGGACAGAGGGGGTCAAGAGACCCAGTACTTC; cdr3_aa: CASSPRDRGGQETQYF
v_call: TRBV19; d_call: .; j_call: TRBJ1-4; cdr3_nt: TGTGCCAGTAACACAGGGACAACTAATGAAAAACTGTTTTTT; cdr3_aa: CASNTGTTNEKLFF
v_call: TRBV15; d_call: .; j_call: TRBJ2-1; cdr3_nt: TGTGCCACCAGCAGAGATCTGGCGGCGGGTAAGAATGAGCAGTTCTTC; cdr3_aa: CATSRDLAAGKNEQFF
v_call: TRBV5-1; d_call: .; j_call: TRBJ2-3; cdr3_nt: TGCGCCAGCAGCCCGGGGGCGAGCACAGATACGCAGTATTTT; cdr3_aa: CASSPGASTDTQYF
v_call: TRBV5-1; d_call: .; j_call: TRBJ2-6; cdr3_nt: TGCGCCAGCATGGAACAGGCGCAAGCTGGGGCCAACGTCCTGACTTTC; cdr3_aa: CASMEQAQAGANVLTF
v_call: TRBV9; d_call: .; j_call: TRBJ1-4; cdr3_nt: TGTGCCAGCAGCGCGGGGGGGACTAATGAAAAACTGTTTTTT; cdr3_aa: CASSAGGTNEKLFF
v_call: TRBV5-1; d_call: .; j_call: TRBJ1-1; cdr3_nt: TGCGCCAGCAGCTCGGACGTAAACACTGAAGCTTTCTTT; cdr3_aa: CASSSDVNTEAFF
v_call: TRBV7-8; d_call: .; j_call: TRBJ2-7; cdr3_nt: TGTGCCAGCAGCCTCTCATCCGAGCAGTACTTC; cdr3_aa: CASSLSSEQYF
v_call: TRBV7-8; d_call: .; j_call: TRBJ2-1; cdr3_nt: TGTGCCAGCAGCTTAGATGTAGGGACCAATGAGCAGTTCTTC; cdr3_aa: CASSLDVGTNEQFF
v_call: TRBV4-2; d_call: TRBD2; j_call: TRBJ2-3; cdr3_nt: TGTGCCAGCAGCCCCGTAAGGAAACTAGCGGGATCCATTAGCACAGATACGCAGTATTTT; cdr3_aa: CASSPVRKLAGSISTDTQYF